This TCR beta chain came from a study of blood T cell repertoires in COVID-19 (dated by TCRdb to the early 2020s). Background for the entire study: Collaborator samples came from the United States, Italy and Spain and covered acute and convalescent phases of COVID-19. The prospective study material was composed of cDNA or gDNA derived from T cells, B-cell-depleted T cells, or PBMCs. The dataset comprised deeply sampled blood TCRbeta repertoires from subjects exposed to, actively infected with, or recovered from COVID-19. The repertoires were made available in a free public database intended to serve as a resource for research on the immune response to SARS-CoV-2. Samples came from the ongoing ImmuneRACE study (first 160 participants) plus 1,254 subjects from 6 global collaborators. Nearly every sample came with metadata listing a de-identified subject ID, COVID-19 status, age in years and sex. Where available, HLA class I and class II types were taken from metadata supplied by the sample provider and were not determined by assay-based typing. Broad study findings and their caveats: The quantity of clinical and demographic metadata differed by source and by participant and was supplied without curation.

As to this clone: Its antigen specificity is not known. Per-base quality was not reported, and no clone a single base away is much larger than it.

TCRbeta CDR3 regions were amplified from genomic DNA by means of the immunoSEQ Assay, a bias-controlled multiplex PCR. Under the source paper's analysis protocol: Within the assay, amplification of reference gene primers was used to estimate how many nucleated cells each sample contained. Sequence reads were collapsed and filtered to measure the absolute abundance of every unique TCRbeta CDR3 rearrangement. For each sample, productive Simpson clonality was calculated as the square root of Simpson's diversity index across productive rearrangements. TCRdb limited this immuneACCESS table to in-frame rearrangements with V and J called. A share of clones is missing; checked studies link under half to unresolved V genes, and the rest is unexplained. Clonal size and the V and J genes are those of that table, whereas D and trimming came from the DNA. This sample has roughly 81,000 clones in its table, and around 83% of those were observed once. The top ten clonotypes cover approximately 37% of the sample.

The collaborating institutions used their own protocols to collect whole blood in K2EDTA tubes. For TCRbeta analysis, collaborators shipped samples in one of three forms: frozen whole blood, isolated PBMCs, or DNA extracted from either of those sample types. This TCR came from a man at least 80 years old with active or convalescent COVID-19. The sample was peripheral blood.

The nucleotide sequence reads as follows: TGTGCCAGCGGGACACTCAGCACCGGGGAGCTGTTTTTT. Translation gives CASGTLSTGELFF. The chain employs TRBV2 and TRBJ2-2, with TRBD1 perhaps the D gene, on 6 matching bases. From its cysteine to its phenylalanine, the CDR3 spans 13 amino acids. Only the CDR3 DNA stays, 39 bases, in frame from base 1. CDR1 and CDR2 are drawn from the germline V gene: SNHLY, FYNNEI. The V and J ends are trimmed by 8 bases and 4 bases, leaving 11 bases between them.